The 23 T cell receptor beta chains below come from one sample, sequenced in a study of blood T cells in healthy people across ages. The authors ran a second PCR of about 7 to 11 cycles using a sample-barcoded 5' primer and a J-beta primer mix. TCRdb recomputed calls from the 5' RACE reads with MiXCR, one row per CDR3 protein. The sample has about 780,000 distinct CDR3 sequences, around 50% seen once. Sequenced sample: blood. The receptors were sampled from an elderly man in good health.

This chain uses TRBV20-1 with TRBJ2-5, with D possibly TRBD1 on 5 matching bases. The CDR3 is 14 amino acids. V lost 3 bases and J lost 0, with 11 bases in between. In germline, CDR1 is DFQATT, CDR2 SNEGSKA (reference sequence). CDR3 residues: CSASADRDQETQYF. For the CDR3, the DNA is TGCAGTGCTAGCGCCGACAGAGACCAAGAGACCCAGTACTTC.

The chain carries TRBV15 and TRBJ2-5; D is unresolved. The germline CDR1 and CDR2 sequences are LNHNV and YYDKDF (reference sequence). The germline V and J ends were trimmed by 7 bases and 2 bases, with 11 bases remaining between them. The length of the CDR3 is 13 residues. In DNA form, the CDR3 reads TGTGCCACCAACCAGTTGACTCAAGAGACCCAGTACTTC. It is translated as CATNQLTQETQYF. The full variable domain, rest sourced from reference TRBV15 and TRBJ2-5, is DAMVIQNPRYQVTQFGKPVTLSCSQTLNHNVMYWYQQKSSQAPKLLFHYYDKDFNNEADTPDNFQSRRPNTSFCFLDIRSPGLGDTAMYLCATNQLTQETQYFGPGTRLLVL.

V is TRBV20-1 and J is TRBJ2-7; 13 bases are shared with TRBD2. V trimming: 6 bases; J trimming: 2 bases; junction bases outside the gene matches: 7. The CDR3 is 15 amino acids. CDR1 and CDR2 (germline): DFQATT, SNEGSKA (reference sequence). The CDR3 sequence: CSAWTSGSTTYEQYF. In DNA form, the CDR3 reads TGCAGTGCCTGGACTAGCGGGAGTACTACCTACGAGCAGTACTTC.

The J gene is TRBJ1-1, the V gene TRBV29-1; TRBD1 matches 10 bases. This CDR3 has 12 amino acids. After removal of 7 bases from V and 10 bases from J, the junction contained 9 bases not matched to a gene. CDR1 is SQVTM, CDR2 ANQGSEA, per germline. In DNA form, the CDR3 reads TGCAGCGGGGGACAGGGGCGATCACTAGCTTTCTTT. Its translation: CSGGQGRSLAFF.

CDR3 amino acids: CASSYGGGDRVYGYTF. CDR3 sequence (DNA): TGCGCCAGCAGCTACGGAGGGGGCGACAGGGTCTATGGCTACACCTTC. This sequence joins TRBV4-3 and TRBJ1-2; 7 bases line up with TRBD1. The CDR3 is made up of 16 amino acids. V gave up 5 bases and J gave up 4 bases; unmatched junction bases: 13. CDR1 and CDR2 from the germline V gene are LGHNA and YSLEER.

The rearrangement uses TRBV4-1 and TRBJ2-4; 8 bases fit TRBD1. The CDR3 sequence is 17 residues long. Germline V CDR1 and CDR2: MGHRA, YSYEKL. V shed 2 bases and J 1 base; nucleotides not matched to a gene: 7. CDR3 DNA sequence: TGCGCCAGCAGCCAAACGGGCAGGGGGCCTGCCAAAAACATTCAGTACTTC. Translated: CASSQTGRGPAKNIQYF.

The V call is TRBV6-6, the J call TRBJ2-5, with 9 bases that match TRBD2. CDR1 is MNHNY, CDR2 SVGAGI, per germline (reference sequence). V lost 2 bases and J lost 0; bases outside the gene matches: 4. The CDR3 covers 16 residues. The DNA for the CDR3 is TGTGCCAGCAGTTACGTTACTAGCGGGTACCAAGAGACCCAGTACTTC. Amino acid sequence: CASSYVTSGYQETQYF.

This clonotype was found a few times. A junction end diverges from the germline sequence, so it may reflect a read error. The rearrangement links TRBV12-3 or TRBV12-4 to TRBJ2-1; weak D call: TRBD1 (5 bases). The CDR3 has 11 amino acids. The CDR3 loop reads CASSPDKEQFF. Here the CDR3 DNA reads TGTGCCAGCAGTCCGGACAAAGAGCAGTTCTTC.

The chain couples TRBV20-1 to TRBJ1-2, with a weak D call TRBD1 (5 bases). CDR1 and CDR2 (germline): DFQATT, SNEGSKA (reference sequence). This CDR3 region has 12 residues. Trimming stripped 5 bases from V and 4 bases from J, with 11 bases between. This CDR3 is CSADRGSYGYTF. The CDR3 DNA sequence: TGCAGTGCTGACAGAGGAAGCTATGGCTACACCTTC.

The DNA of the CDR3 is TGTGCCAGCAGCCTCCAGGTGACAGGCAATCAGCCCCAGCATTTT. Encoded protein: CASSLQVTGNQPQHF. The V call is TRBV7-8, the J call TRBJ1-5; tentatively, D is TRBD1 (5 bases). Per germline, CDR1 SGHVS and CDR2 FQNEAQ. With 5 bases removed from V and 2 bases from J, the gap between germline ends came to 13 bases. The CDR3 has 15 residues.

About this clonotype: A read error is possible here, since a much larger clone lies one base away. The chain joins TRBV7-2 to TRBJ2-4, with D unresolved. The DNA end is a closer match to TRBJ2-5, so the J assignment may be wrong. CDR3 length equals 15 residues. CDR1 and CDR2 (germline): SGHTA, FQGNSA. This CDR3 reads CASGLDAHRQETQYF. The CDR3 coding sequence is TGTGCCAGCGGCTTAGATGCGCACCGCCAAGAGACCCAGTACTTC.

The chain employs TRBV7-3 and TRBJ2-1; 10 nucleotides match TRBD2. The CDR3 contains 16 residues. J gave up 8 bases and V 5 bases, and 12 bases lay outside the gene matches. Germline V gives CDR1 SGHTA, CDR2 FQGTGA. The CDR3 is CASSPSAGGPSYEQFF. CDR3 in DNA: TGTGCCAGCAGCCCCTCAGCGGGAGGGCCGTCGTATGAGCAGTTCTTC.

V and J are TRBV29-1 and TRBJ2-4; 9 nucleotides align to TRBD2. The tail of the sequence fits TRBJ2-5 better, so the J call may be wrong. Germline lookup yields CDR1 SQVTM and CDR2 ANQGSEA. CDR3 length: 14 residues. The CDR3, as DNA: TGCAGCGTTGGGGCAGTAGCGGGAGCGGAGACCCAGTACTTC. Translation: CSVGAVAGAETQYF.

This clonotype appeared a few times. The chain recombines TRBV20-1 with TRBJ2-3; no reliable D call. This CDR3 spans 11 amino acids. The V end lost 6 bases, the J end lost 0 bases, and 4 bases lay between the germline ends. CDR1 is DFQATT, CDR2 SNEGSKA, per germline (reference sequence). The CDR3 nucleotides read TGCAGTGCGGAAAGCACAGATACGCAGTATTTT. Residues: CSAESTDTQYF.

This chain connects TRBV12-3 or TRBV12-4 to TRBJ1-6; TRBD1 matches 8 bases. V was pared by 1 base and J by 10 bases, with 6 bases of the junction left unmatched. The CDR3 length is 15 residues. DNA for the CDR3: TGTGCCAGCAGTTTAGGGACAGGGACTGGATCACCCCTCCACTTT. As protein: CASSLGTGTGSPLHF.

This chain joins TRBV25-1 and TRBJ2-6; D not certain. Germline V gene lookup returns CDR1 MGHDK and CDR2 SYGVNS. The V and J ends lost 4 bases and 4 bases respectively, with 5 bases between them. The CDR3 extends over 13 amino acids. The CDR3 protein is CASSALGANVLTF. CDR3 bases: TGTGCCAGCAGTGCCCTCGGGGCCAACGTCCTGACTTTC.

This clonotype was detected a few times. The chain joins TRBV25-1 to TRBJ1-4, with D possibly matching TRBD1 (5 bases). Germline CDR1 is MGHDK and CDR2 is SYGVNS. This CDR3 is built from 13 residues. V was trimmed by 2 bases and J by 8 bases, leaving 9 bases between them. The CDR3 here is CASSEGAREKLFF. The CDR3 DNA follows: TGTGCCAGCAGTGAAGGGGCACGAGAAAAACTGTTTTTT.

This chain uses TRBV20-1 with TRBJ2-1; D is possibly TRBD1 or TRBD2 (5 bases each). The V gene's germline CDR1 is DFQATT and CDR2 SNEGSKA (reference sequence). V gave up 7 bases and J gave up 4 bases, with 14 bases separating them. The CDR3 sequence is 13 residues long. The CDR3 protein is CSVGDRHYNEQFF. The CDR3 nucleotides are TGCAGTGTTGGGGACCGACATTACAATGAGCAGTTCTTC.

The J gene is TRBJ2-7, the V gene TRBV27; 7 bases map to TRBD1. The CDR3 spans 16 residues. V trimming: 6 bases; J trimming: 3 bases; junction bases outside the gene matches: 14. Germline V CDR1 and CDR2: MNHEY, SMNVEV (reference sequence). The CDR3 DNA reads TGTGCCAGCAGCCGGACCGCTGAGACAGGGCTCTACGAGCAGTACTTC. This codes for CASSRTAETGLYEQYF.

The chain joins TRBV5-1 to TRBJ2-1; maybe TRBD1 (5 bases). TRBJ2-7 matches the DNA end more closely, so the J call is doubtful. Germline values: CDR1 SGHRS, CDR2 YFSETQ. The CDR3 has 16 residues. The CDR3 bases are TGCGCCAGCAGCTTGGGTGGGGCCAGCTCCTACAATGAGCAGTACTTC. It translates to CASSLGGASSYNEQYF.

The V gene is TRBV11-2, the J gene TRBJ2-3; 9 bases are a match to TRBD2. CDR3 length: 14 residues. Unmatched junction bases numbered 6, after V lost 5 bases and J lost 6 bases. CDR1 SGHAT and CDR2 FQNNGV come from the germline V gene. CDR3 residues: CASSTGLAKDTQYF. CDR3 bases: TGTGCCAGCAGCACCGGACTAGCGAAGGATACGCAGTATTTT.

The J gene is TRBJ2-3, the V gene TRBV29-1; 11 bases are shared with TRBD2. The CDR3 covers 16 residues. Per the germline V gene, CDR1 is SQVTM and CDR2 is ANQGSEA. V shed 7 bases and J 0 bases; nucleotides not matched to a gene: 9. The CDR3 bases are TGCAGCGCGGACAGCGGGACTAGCGGTAGCACAGATACGCAGTATTTT. It encodes CSADSGTSGSTDTQYF.

The chain's CDR3 is CAWGQSGNTQYF. The CDR3 nucleotides read TGTGCCTGGGGACAATCTGGAAATACGCAGTATTTT. The chain has TRBV30 and TRBJ2-3, with D possibly matching TRBD1 (5 bases). Germline loops: CDR1 GTSNPN, CDR2 SVGIG (reference sequence). With 5 bases removed from V and 7 bases from J, the gap between germline ends came to 13 bases. The CDR3 contains 12 residues.